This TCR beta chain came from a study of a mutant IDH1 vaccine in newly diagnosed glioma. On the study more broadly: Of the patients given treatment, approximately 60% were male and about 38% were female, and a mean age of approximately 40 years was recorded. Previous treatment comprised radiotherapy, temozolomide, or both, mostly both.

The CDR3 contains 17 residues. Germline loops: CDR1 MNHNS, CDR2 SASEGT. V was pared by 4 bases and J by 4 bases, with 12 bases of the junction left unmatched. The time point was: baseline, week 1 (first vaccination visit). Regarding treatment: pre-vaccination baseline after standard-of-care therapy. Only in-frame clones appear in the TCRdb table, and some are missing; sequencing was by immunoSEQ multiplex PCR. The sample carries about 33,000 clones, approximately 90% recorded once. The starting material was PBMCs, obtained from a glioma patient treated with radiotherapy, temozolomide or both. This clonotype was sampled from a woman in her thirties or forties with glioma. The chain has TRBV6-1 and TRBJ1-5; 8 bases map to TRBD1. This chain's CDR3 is CASSGRTGIFENQPQHF. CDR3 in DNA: TGTGCCAGCAGTGGACGGACAGGGATCTTCGAGAATCAGCCCCAGCATTTT.